Here is one TCR beta chain with its context. The sample is drawn from a study of T cells in Graves' hyperthyroidism and ophthalmopathy. Exclusion of patients followed from uncontrolled infection, other autoimmune disease, pregnancy or lactation. The PBMCs had their origin in roughly 9.8 ml of fresh peripheral blood. There were TCR beta CDR3 regions amplified from RNA transcripts. During a first-round RT-PCR of the TCR CDR3, the HTBI primer set was used. TCRdb passed the multiplex PCR reads through MiXCR, listing each CDR3 protein once. There are approximately 630,000 distinct CDR3 sequences in the sample; around 15% occur only once, and 3.8% lies in the top ten. This TCR was recovered from a young woman with Graves' hyperthyroidism. Sequenced: blood.

CDR3 bases: TGCAGTGCTAGCGATGCCCCAGAGACCCAGTACTTC. It translates to CSASDAPETQYF. V gene TRBV20-1 combines with J gene TRBJ2-5; D is undetermined. Germline CDR1 and CDR2: DFQATT and SNEGSKA (reference sequence). With 3 bases removed from V and 4 bases from J, the gap between germline ends came to 9 bases. This CDR3 region has 12 residues.